The following is a T cell receptor (beta chain) sequence with its context. Its antigen is undetermined. This entry comes from a study of cytomegalovirus exposure and HLA in healthy donors. Whole-study results and caveats: A few chains tied to CMV proved CMV antigen-specific in vitro. TCR association rates varied by HLA locus in a later analysis, with DRB1 highest and HLA-C lowest.

Primers for the PCR totalled 60 Vbeta and 13 Jbeta. In the source study's methods: Unique TCR beta chains totaled some 81 million in a later count, with roughly 11 million of them shared. Sequenced by immunoSEQ multiplex PCR; TCRdb stores in-frame clones only, minus some. V and J calls and clone size follow that table, whereas D and trimming were derived from the DNA. The sample includes about 130,000 clones, roughly 70% of them seen just once. V lost 6 bases to trimming and J lost 1 base; unmatched junction nucleotides: 4. The germline CDR1 and CDR2 sequences are MNHEY and SVGAGI. The length of the CDR3 is 14 residues.

The sequenced sample consisted of PBMCs. The chain joins TRBV6-5 to TRBJ1-1; 8 bases map to TRBD1. The receptor's source is a man aged 35-49 years in good health and CMV-seropositive. The CDR3 nucleotides read TGTGCCAGCAGGCCGGACAGGGAGAACACTGAAGCTTTCTTT. It specifies CASRPDRENTEAFF.